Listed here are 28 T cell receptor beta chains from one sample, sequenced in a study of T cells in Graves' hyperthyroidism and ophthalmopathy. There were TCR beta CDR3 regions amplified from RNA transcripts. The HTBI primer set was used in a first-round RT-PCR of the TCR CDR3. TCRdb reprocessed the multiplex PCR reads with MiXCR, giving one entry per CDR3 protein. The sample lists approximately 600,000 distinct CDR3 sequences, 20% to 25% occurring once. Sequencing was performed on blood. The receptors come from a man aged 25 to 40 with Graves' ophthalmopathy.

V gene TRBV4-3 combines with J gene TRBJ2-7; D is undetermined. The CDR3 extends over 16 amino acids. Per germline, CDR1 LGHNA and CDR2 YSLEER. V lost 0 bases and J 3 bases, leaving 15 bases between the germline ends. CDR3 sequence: CASSQDVLPSIYEQYF. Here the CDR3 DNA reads TGCGCCAGCAGCCAAGATGTCCTACCCTCCATCTACGAGCAGTACTTC.

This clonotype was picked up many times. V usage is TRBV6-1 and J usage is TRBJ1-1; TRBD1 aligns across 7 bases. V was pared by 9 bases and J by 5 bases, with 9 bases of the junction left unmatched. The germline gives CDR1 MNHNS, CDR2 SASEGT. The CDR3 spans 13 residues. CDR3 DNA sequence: TGTGCCAGTACCGGGACAGTGATGACTGAAGCTTTCTTT. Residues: CASTGTVMTEAFF.

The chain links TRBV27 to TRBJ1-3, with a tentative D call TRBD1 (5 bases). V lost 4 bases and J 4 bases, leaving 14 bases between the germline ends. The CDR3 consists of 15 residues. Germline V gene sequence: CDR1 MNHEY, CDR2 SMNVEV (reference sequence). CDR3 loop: CASSSGGAGGNTIYF. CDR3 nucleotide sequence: TGTGCCAGCAGTTCGGGCGGGGCAGGGGGAAACACCATATATTTT.

CDR3 sequence reads: CAISVLAGGTDTQYF. In DNA, the CDR3 is TGTGCCATCAGTGTTTTAGCGGGAGGAACGGATACGCAGTATTTT. This chain joins TRBV10-3 and TRBJ2-3; 10 nucleotides agree with TRBD2. Germline V gene lookup returns CDR1 ENHRY and CDR2 SYGVKD. The CDR3 contains 15 residues. Losses at the gene ends were 4 bases for V and 6 bases for J; bases not matched to a gene: 7.

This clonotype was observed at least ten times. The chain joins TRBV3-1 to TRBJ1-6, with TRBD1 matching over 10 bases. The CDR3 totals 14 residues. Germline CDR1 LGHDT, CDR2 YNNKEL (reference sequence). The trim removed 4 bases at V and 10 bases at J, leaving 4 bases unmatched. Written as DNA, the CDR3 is TGTGCCAGCAGCCTTGGGACAGGGGACTCACCCCTCCACTTT. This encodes CASSLGTGDSPLHF.

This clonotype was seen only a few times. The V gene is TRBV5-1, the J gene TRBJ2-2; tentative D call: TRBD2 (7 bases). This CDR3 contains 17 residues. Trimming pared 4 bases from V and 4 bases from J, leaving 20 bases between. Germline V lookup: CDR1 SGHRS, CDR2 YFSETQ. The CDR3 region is CASSPSLGGLFTGELFF. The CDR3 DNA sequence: TGCGCCAGCAGCCCCTCCTTGGGGGGGCTTTTCACCGGGGAGCTGTTTTTT.

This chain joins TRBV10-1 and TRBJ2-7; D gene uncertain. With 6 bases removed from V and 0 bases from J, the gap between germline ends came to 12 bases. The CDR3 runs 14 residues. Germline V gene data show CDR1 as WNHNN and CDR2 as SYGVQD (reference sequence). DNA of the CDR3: TGCGCCAGCAGGCCCGGGTCCAACTCCTACGAGCAGTACTTC. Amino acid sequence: CASRPGSNSYEQYF.

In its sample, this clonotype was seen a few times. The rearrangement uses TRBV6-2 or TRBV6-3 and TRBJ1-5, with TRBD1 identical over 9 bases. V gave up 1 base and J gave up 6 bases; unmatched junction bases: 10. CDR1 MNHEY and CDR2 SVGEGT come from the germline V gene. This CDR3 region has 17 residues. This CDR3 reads CASSYYGGQGYGQPQHF. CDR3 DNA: TGTGCCAGCAGTTACTACGGCGGACAGGGGTACGGTCAGCCCCAGCATTTT.

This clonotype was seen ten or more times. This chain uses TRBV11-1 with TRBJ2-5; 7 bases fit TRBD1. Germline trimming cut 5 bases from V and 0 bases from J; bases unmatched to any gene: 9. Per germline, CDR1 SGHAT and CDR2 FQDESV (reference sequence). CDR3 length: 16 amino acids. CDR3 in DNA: TGTGCCAGCAGCCCCAACCTAGGGACAGACCAAGAGACCCAGTACTTC. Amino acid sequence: CASSPNLGTDQETQYF. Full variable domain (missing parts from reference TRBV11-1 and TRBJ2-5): EAEVAQSPRYKITEKSQAVAFWCDPISGHATLYWYRQILGQGPELLVQFQDESVVDDSQLPKDRFSAERLKGVDSTLKIQPAELGDSAMYLCASSPNLGTDQETQYFGPGTRLLVL.

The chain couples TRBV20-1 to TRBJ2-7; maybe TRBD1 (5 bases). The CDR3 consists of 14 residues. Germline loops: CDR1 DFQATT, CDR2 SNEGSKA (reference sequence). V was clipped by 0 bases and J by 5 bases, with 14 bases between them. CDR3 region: CSAREHRGSDEQYF. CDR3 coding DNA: TGCAGTGCTAGAGAGCATAGGGGATCGGACGAGCAGTACTTC.

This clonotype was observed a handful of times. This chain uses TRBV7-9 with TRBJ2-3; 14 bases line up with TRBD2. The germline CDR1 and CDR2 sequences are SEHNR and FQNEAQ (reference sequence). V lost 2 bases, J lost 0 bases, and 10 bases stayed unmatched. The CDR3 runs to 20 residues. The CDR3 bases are TGTGCCAGCAGCTTAAGTGGTGGGACTAGCGGGAGAAGGAGCACAGATACGCAGTATTTT. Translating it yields CASSLSGGTSGRRSTDTQYF.

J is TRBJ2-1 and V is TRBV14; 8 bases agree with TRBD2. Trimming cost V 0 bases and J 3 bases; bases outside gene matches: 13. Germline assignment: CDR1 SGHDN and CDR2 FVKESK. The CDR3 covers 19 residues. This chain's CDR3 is CASSQEAGEWGSFYNEQFF. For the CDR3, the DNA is TGTGCCAGCAGCCAAGAAGCGGGAGAATGGGGCTCCTTCTACAATGAGCAGTTCTTC.

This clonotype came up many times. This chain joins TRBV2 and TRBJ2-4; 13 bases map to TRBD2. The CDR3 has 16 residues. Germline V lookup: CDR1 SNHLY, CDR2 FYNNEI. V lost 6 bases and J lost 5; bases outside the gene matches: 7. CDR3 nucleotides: TGTGCCAGCAGGAGGACTAGCGGGAGTCCCCAAAACATTCAGTACTTC. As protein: CASRRTSGSPQNIQYF. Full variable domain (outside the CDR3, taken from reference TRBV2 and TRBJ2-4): EPEVTQTPSHQVTQMGQEVILRCVPISNHLYFYWYRQILGQKVEFLVSFYNNEISEKSEIFDDQFSVERPDGSNFTLKIRSTKLEDSAMYFCASRRTSGSPQNIQYFGAGTRLSVL.

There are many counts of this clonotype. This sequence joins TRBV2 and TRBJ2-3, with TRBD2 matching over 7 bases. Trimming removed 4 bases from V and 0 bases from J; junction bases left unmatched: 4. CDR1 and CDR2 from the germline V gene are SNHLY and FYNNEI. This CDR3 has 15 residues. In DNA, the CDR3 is TGTGCCAGCAGTGGACTAGCAGCTAGCACAGATACGCAGTATTTT. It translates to CASSGLAASTDTQYF.

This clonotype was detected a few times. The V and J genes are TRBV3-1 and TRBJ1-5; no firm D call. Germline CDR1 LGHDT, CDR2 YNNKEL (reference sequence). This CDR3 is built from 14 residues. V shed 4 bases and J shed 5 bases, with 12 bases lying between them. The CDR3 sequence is CASSPGEGYQPQHF. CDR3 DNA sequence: TGTGCCAGCAGCCCCGGAGAGGGTTATCAGCCCCAGCATTTT.

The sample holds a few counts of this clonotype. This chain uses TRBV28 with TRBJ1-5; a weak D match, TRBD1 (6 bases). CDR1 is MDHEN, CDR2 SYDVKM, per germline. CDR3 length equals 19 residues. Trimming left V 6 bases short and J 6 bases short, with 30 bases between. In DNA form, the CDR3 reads TGTGCCAGCAGGCCCGGTCTTAAAAAGGGGGGGGGGTCAGGTCAGCCCCAGCATTTT. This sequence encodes CASRPGLKKGGGSGQPQHF.

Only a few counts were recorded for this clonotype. CDR3 in amino acids: CASSRPPDRGRETQYF. The CDR3 coding sequence is TGTGCCAGTAGTAGGCCCCCGGACAGGGGGAGAGAGACCCAGTACTTC. The chain carries TRBV19 and TRBJ2-5; 10 nucleotides agree with TRBD1. CDR3 length: 16 residues. CDR1 LNHDA and CDR2 SQIVND come from the germline V gene (reference sequence). V was clipped by 4 bases and J by 4 bases; unmatched bases: 9.

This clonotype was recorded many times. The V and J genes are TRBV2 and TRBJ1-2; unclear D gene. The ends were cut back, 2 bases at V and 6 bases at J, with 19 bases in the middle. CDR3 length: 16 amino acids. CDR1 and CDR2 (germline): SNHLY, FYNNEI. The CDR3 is CASSESRSLRGHGYTF. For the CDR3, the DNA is TGTGCCAGCAGTGAATCTAGGAGCCTCCGAGGGCATGGCTACACCTTC.

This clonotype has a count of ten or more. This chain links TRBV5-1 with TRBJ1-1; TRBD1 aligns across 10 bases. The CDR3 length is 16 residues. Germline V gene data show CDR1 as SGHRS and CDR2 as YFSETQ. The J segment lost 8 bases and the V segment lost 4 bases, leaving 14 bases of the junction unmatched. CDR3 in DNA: TGCGCCAGCAGCGCCACCGGGACAGGGGCTATCTTGGAAGCTTTCTTT. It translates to CASSATGTGAILEAFF.

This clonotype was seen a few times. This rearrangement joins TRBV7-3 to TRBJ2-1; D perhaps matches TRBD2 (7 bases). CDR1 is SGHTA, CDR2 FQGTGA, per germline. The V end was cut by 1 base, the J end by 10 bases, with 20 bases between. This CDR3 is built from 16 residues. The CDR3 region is CASSLRGGGEVREQFF. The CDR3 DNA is TGTGCCAGCAGCTTAAGGGGGGGGGGCGAGGTGAGGGAGCAGTTCTTC.

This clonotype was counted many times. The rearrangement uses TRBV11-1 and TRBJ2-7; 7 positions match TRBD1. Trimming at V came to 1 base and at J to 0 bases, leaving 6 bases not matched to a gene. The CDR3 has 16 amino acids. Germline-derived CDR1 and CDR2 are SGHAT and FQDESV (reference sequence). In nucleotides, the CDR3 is TGTGCCAGCAGCTTAGAACGGGGACAGAGCTCCTACGAGCAGTACTTC. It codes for CASSLERGQSSYEQYF.

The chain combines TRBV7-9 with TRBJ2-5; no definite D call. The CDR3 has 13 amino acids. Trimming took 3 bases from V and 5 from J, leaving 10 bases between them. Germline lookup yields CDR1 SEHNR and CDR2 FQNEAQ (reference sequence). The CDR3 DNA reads TGTGCCAGCAGCTTCAGCACTCGCGAGACCCAGTACTTC. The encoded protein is CASSFSTRETQYF.

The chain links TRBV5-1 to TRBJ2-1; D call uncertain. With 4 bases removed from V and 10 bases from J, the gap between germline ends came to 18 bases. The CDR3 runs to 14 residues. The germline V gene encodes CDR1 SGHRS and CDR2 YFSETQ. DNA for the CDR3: TGCGCCAGCAGCCCACAGCCGGCTCCTGGCGAGCAGTTCTTC. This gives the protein CASSPQPAPGEQFF.

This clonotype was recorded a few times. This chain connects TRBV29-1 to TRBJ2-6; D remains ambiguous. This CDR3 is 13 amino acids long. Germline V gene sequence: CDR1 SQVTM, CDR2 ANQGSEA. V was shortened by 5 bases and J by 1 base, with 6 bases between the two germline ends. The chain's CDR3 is CSVLWSGANVLTF. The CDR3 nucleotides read TGCAGCGTTTTGTGGTCTGGGGCCAACGTCCTGACTTTC. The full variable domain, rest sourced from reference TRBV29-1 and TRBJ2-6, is SAVISQKPSRDICQRGTSLTIQCQVDSQVTMMFWYRQQPGQSLTLIATANQGSEATYESGFVIDKFPISRPNLTFSTLTVSNMSPEDSSIYLCSVLWSGANVLTFGAGSRLTVL.

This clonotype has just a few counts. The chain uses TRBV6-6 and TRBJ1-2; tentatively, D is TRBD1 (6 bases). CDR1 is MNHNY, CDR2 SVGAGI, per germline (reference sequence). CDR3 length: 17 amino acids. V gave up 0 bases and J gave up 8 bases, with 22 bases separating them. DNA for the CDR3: TGTGCCAGCAGTTACTCCAGGTCCCCGACAGGCCCGAAAGGCTACACCTTC. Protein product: CASSYSRSPTGPKGYTF.

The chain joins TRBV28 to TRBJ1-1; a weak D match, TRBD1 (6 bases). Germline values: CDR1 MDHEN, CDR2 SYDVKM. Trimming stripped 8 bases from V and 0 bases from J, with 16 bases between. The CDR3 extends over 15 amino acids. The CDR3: CASFSWGRMNTEAFF. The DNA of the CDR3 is TGTGCCAGCTTCTCGTGGGGGCGCATGAACACTGAAGCTTTCTTT. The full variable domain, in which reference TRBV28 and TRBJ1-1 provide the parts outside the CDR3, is DVKVTQSSRYLVKRTGEKVFLECVQDMDHENMFWYRQDPGLGLRLIYFSYDVKMKEKGDIPEGYSVSREKKERFSLILESASTNQTSMYLCASFSWGRMNTEAFFGQGTRLTVV.

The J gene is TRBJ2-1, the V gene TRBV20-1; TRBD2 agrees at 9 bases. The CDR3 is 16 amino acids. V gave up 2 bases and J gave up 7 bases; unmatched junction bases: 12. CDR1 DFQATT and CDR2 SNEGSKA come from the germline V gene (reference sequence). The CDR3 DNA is TGCAGTGCTAGAAAAGGTAGCGGGGGAGGAACGAATGAGCAGTTCTTC. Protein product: CSARKGSGGGTNEQFF.

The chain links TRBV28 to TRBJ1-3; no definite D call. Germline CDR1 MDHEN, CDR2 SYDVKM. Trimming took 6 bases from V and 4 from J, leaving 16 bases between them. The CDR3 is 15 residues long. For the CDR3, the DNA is TGTGCCAGCAGGCCAGACCGGCAGCGCGGAAACACCATATATTTT. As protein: CASRPDRQRGNTIYF.